This passage covers 13 T cell receptor beta chains from one sample sequenced in a study of blood T cells in healthy people across ages. It was with a sample-barcoded 5' primer and a J-beta primer mix that a second PCR of roughly 7 to 11 cycles was run. TCRdb used MiXCR to reprocess the 5' RACE reads, holding one entry per CDR3 protein. The repertoire has about 670,000 distinct CDR3 sequences, 35% to 50% of them found once; the top ten carry 25% to 35%. Material for sequencing was blood. The receptors originated from a man older than 75 in good health.

In its sample, this clonotype was seen a few times. V usage is TRBV3-1 and J usage is TRBJ2-1; D gene ambiguous. CDR1 is LGHDT and CDR2 is YNNKEL in the germline V gene (reference sequence). Trimming took 0 bases from V and 8 from J, leaving 8 bases between them. The CDR3 is 13 residues long. CDR3 nucleotide sequence: TGTGCCAGCAGCCAAGATATCCTCGATGAGCAGTTCTTC. Its protein product is CASSQDILDEQFF.

The chain has TRBV6-1 and TRBJ2-3, with 7 bases lining up with TRBD1. Germline assignment: CDR1 MNHNS and CDR2 SASEGT. The ends lost 7 bases at V and 3 bases at J; junction bases unmatched: 10. The CDR3 covers 15 residues. The DNA of the CDR3 is TGTGCCAGCAATTGGGACAGTTTGACGACAGATACGCAGTATTTT. Translation: CASNWDSLTTDTQYF.

The CDR3 reads CASSPSAWGGDQPQHF. Here the CDR3 DNA reads TGTGCCAGCAGCCCCAGCGCGTGGGGGGGGGATCAGCCCCAGCATTTT. The V and J genes are TRBV6-1 and TRBJ1-5; a possible D gene is TRBD1 (5 bases). This CDR3 contains 16 residues. Germline CDR1 reads MNHNS; CDR2 reads SASEGT. Between the trimmed V and J ends, which lost 6 bases and 5 bases, there was a span of 20 bases.

This clonotype was recorded a few times. The chain employs TRBV3-1 and TRBJ2-5; the match to TRBD1 covers 7 bases. Germline CDR1 reads LGHDT; CDR2 reads YNNKEL (reference sequence). V lost 2 bases, J lost 4 bases, and 25 bases stayed unmatched. The CDR3 length is 21 residues. CDR3 DNA sequence: TGTGCCAGCAGCCAACCGGACAGGCTAAGAGAATCAGCCCGTCCACCAGAGACCCAGTACTTC. As protein: CASSQPDRLRESARPPETQYF.

The chain recombines TRBV6-4 with TRBJ2-1; 8 bases fit TRBD1. The CDR3 contains 12 residues. The V gene's germline CDR1 is MRHNA and CDR2 SNTAGT. V trimming: 6 bases; J trimming: 10 bases; junction bases outside the gene matches: 5. The CDR3 region is CASSGQGREQFF. CDR3 in DNA: TGTGCCAGCAGCGGACAGGGAAGGGAGCAGTTCTTC.

This clonotype was counted a few times. The chain recombines TRBV7-6 with TRBJ2-5; 8 bases align to TRBD2. CDR1 and CDR2 (germline): SGHVS, FNYEAQ. The V gene end was trimmed by 0 bases and the J gene end by 3 bases; junction bases not matched to a gene: 6. The CDR3 loop spans 16 amino acids. CDR3 region: CASSLAGRAGEETQYF. CDR3 bases: TGTGCCAGCAGCTTAGCGGGACGAGCGGGGGAAGAGACCCAGTACTTC.

The chain carries TRBV6-5 and TRBJ2-1; the match to TRBD2 covers 7 bases. Germline V gene data show CDR1 as MNHEY and CDR2 as SVGAGI. V shed 7 bases and J 0 bases; nucleotides not matched to a gene: 15. CDR3 length: 18 residues. The CDR3 reads CASIRCRSGADSYNEQFF. In nucleotides, the CDR3 is TGTGCCAGCATTAGGTGTAGGAGCGGGGCGGACTCCTACAATGAGCAGTTCTTC.

The chain recombines TRBV6-2 or TRBV6-3 with TRBJ2-5; maybe TRBD2 (5 bases). There are 15 residues in the CDR3. Looked up from germline, CDR1 is MNHEY and CDR2 is SVGEGT. Trimming took 5 bases from V and 5 from J, leaving 18 bases between them. The CDR3, as DNA: TGTGCCAGCAGTCCTTCCTCGCGGGTTTCGGAGACCCAGTACTTC. This encodes CASSPSSRVSETQYF.

This clonotype occurred once. The V gene is TRBV4-1, the J gene TRBJ2-3, with D perhaps matching TRBD1 or TRBD2 (5 bases each). CDR1 is MGHRA, CDR2 YSYEKL, per germline. The CDR3 totals 15 residues. V lost 1 base, J lost 2 bases, and 10 bases lay in between. The DNA for the CDR3 is TGCGCCAGCAGCCAAGTACTGGGGGTCACAGATACGCAGTATTTT. It yields the protein CASSQVLGVTDTQYF.

The chain recombines TRBV20-1 with TRBJ2-3, with no clear D. Germline loops: CDR1 DFQATT, CDR2 SNEGSKA (reference sequence). The CDR3 is 12 amino acids. Trimming took off 3 bases at V and 4 bases at J, with 8 bases between the two ends. CDR3 protein: CSARIRADTQYF. The CDR3 nucleotides read TGCAGTGCTAGGATTAGGGCAGATACGCAGTATTTT.

The chain uses TRBV6-2 or TRBV6-3 and TRBJ2-1, with 11 bases matching TRBD2. Germline CDR1 reads MNHEY; CDR2 reads SVGEGT. V trimming: 4 bases; J trimming: 5 bases; junction bases outside the gene matches: 7. This CDR3 comprises 16 residues. For the CDR3, the DNA is TGTGCCAGCAGTTTTAGCGGGAGGGACCCCCACAATGAGCAGTTCTTC. Translated: CASSFSGRDPHNEQFF.

The chain combines TRBV27 with TRBJ1-5, with no clear D. The germline V gene has CDR1 MNHEY and CDR2 SMNVEV (reference sequence). V was clipped by 6 bases and J by 0 bases, with 15 bases between them. This CDR3 is 16 amino acids long. The CDR3 protein is CASRPRDSVSNQPQHF. CDR3 in DNA: TGTGCCAGCAGACCCCGAGATTCGGTTAGCAATCAGCCCCAGCATTTT.

This clonotype was detected a few times. The chain couples TRBV15 to TRBJ2-7, with D perhaps matching TRBD1 or TRBD2 (5 bases each). Germline assignment: CDR1 LNHNV and CDR2 YYDKDF (reference sequence). This CDR3 region has 14 residues. V dropped 0 bases and J dropped 2 bases, with 8 bases sitting between them. The chain's CDR3 is CATSRDPGPYEQYF. The CDR3 nucleotides are TGTGCCACCAGCAGAGATCCGGGGCCCTACGAGCAGTACTTC.